The 2 T cell receptor beta chains presented below share a single source sample, sequenced in a study of blood T cell repertoires in COVID-19. Profiling relied on immunoSEQ multiplex PCR, and the TCRdb table lists in-frame clones only, not all of them. The table shows tens of thousands of clones, with approximately 86% occurring only once. Material: peripheral blood. The receptors derive from a human donor with acute or convalescent COVID-19. The donor label of this sample is uncertain.

This rearrangement joins TRBV6-4 to TRBJ2-1, with TRBD2 as a possible D gene (6 bases). The CDR3 totals 16 residues. Trimming removed 1 base at V and 7 bases at J, with 17 bases between. CDR1 MRHNA and CDR2 SNTAGT come from the germline V gene. The CDR3 DNA follows: TGTGCCAGCAGTGACTTCGGAGGGGTGGCGCTTAATGAGCAGTTCTTC. Translation gives CASSDFGGVALNEQFF.

The CDR3: CASSLHSGDGNTIYF. The CDR3 region has the DNA TGTGCCAGCAGCTTACATTCAGGGGACGGAAACACCATATATTTT. This chain connects TRBV11-3 to TRBJ1-3; TRBD1 might be the D (6 bases). Germline CDR1 reads SGHNT; CDR2 reads YENEEA. Trimming shortened V by 2 bases and J by 4 bases, and 12 bases separated the two germline ends. There are 15 residues in the CDR3.